This T cell receptor beta chain was recorded in a study of blood T cells in healthy people across ages. Study findings and constraints: It was not possible, with unsorted PBMCs, to conclusively compare naive and antigen-experienced cells. The recorded TCR beta diversity per million T cells decreased in a roughly linear manner with age.

As concerns this clonotype: Its antigen is undetermined. A read error may explain this, as a much larger clone is one base away.

A second PCR of about 7 to 12 cycles used a sample-barcoded 5' primer and a J-beta primer mix. A single record per CDR3 protein comes from TCRdb applying MiXCR to the 5' RACE reads. The sample includes 700,000 to 1,000,000 distinct CDR3 sequences, approximately 48% of them seen just once. The V end was cut by 0 bases, the J end by 7 bases, with 18 bases between. There are 15 residues in the CDR3. Looked up from germline, CDR1 is DFQATT and CDR2 is SNEGSKA (reference sequence). The chain links TRBV20-1 to TRBJ1-2; D unresolved. Material for sequencing was blood. The clonotype originates from a man aged 60 to 75 in good health. The CDR3 protein is CSARDQRRRGGGYTF. CDR3 DNA sequence: TGCAGTGCTAGAGATCAAAGGAGGAGAGGCGGTGGCTACACCTTC.